The sequence of this T cell receptor beta chain was determined in a study of T cell responses to AZD1222 COVID-19 vaccine. General study findings and limits: Just five or six AZD1222 recipients tested seropositive at baseline. Possibly, clonal diversity was underestimated; donors were largely white British and included more females.

Second-dose intervals near 4 or 12 weeks were combined. With respect to this clone: The antigen is not known.

CDR3 length: 15 amino acids. The V gene's germline CDR1 is SGHNT and CDR2 YYREEE (reference sequence). V lost 0 bases, J lost 0 bases, and 10 bases lay in between. Sequencing used immunoSEQ multiplex PCR; TCRdb keeps in-frame clones, though not all of them. The sample lists approximately 81,000 clones, 83% occurring once. Sequencing was performed on peripheral blood, taken 28 days after the second AZD1222 dose. This TCR was sampled from an adult who received the AZD1222 COVID-19 vaccine. The V and J genes are TRBV5-4 and TRBJ2-7; possibly TRBD1 for D (6 bases). DNA for the CDR3: TGTGCCAGCAGCTTGGTTGCCAGGGGCTCCTACGAGCAGTACTTC. The encoded protein is CASSLVARGSYEQYF.